A selection of T cell receptor beta chains follows, all from one sample in a study of naive and memory T cell subsets. Each CDR3 protein is one row after TCRdb ran MiXCR on the 5' RACE reads. The sample lists more than 50,000 distinct CDR3 sequences, around 7.3% occurring once. These receptors were taken from a male donor in good health. Each CDR3 is given with its conserved first and last residue. A D gene is named only where the DNA matches it firmly. The size entry is marked missing in some rows and otherwise reads once, few, many or a size class.

CDR3 protein	CDR3 DNA	J gene	D gene	clone size	V gene
CSASDPNQPQHF	TGCAGTGCTAGTGATCCTAATCAGCCCCAGCATTTT	TRBJ1-5	-	many	TRBV20-1
CASSLELGTGDTEAFF	TGCGCCAGCAGCTTGGAACTGGGGACAGGGGACACTGAAGCTTTCTTT	TRBJ1-1	TRBD1	many	TRBV5-1
CASSHGTSGGPYQETQYF	TGTGCCAGCAGCCACGGGACTAGCGGGGGCCCGTACCAAGAGACCCAGTACTTC	TRBJ2-5	TRBD2	few	TRBV14
CSVEGSLSSYNEQFF	TGCAGCGTTGAGGGCAGTTTAAGCTCCTACAATGAGCAGTTCTTC	TRBJ2-1	-	-	TRBV29-1
CAIGRTRNYGYTF	TGTGCCATCGGTCGCACCCGGAACTATGGCTACACCTTC	TRBJ1-2	-	-	TRBV10-3
CASGPLGGEQYF	TGTGCCAGTGGGCCACTCGGGGGCGAGCAGTACTTC	TRBJ2-7	-	few	TRBV19
CSVSGSGANVLTF	TGCAGCGTTTCAGGGTCTGGGGCCAACGTCCTGACTTTC	TRBJ2-6	-	-	TRBV29-1
CASSQEGPTPRYGYTF	TGCGCCAGCAGCCAAGAAGGGCCAACGCCCCGGTATGGCTACACCTTC	TRBJ1-2	-	few	TRBV4-1
CSAKGGTQYF	TGCAGTGCGAAGGGAGGTACGCAGTATTTT	TRBJ2-3	-	-	TRBV20-1
CSASPDERPNGYTF	TGCAGTGCTTCCCCTGACGAGCGTCCTAATGGCTACACCTTC	TRBJ1-2	-	many	TRBV20-1
CASSLFQGREVEQFF	TGCGCCAGCAGCTTGTTTCAGGGTCGGGAGGTTGAGCAGTTCTTC	TRBJ2-1	TRBD2	few	TRBV5-1
CASSYAGGTGTYEQYF	TGTGCCAGCAGCTATGCGGGGGGGACAGGAACCTACGAGCAGTACTTC	TRBJ2-7	-	-	TRBV27
CASTRQSSATNEKLFF	TGTGCCAGCACCCGACAGTCCTCTGCAACTAATGAAAAACTGTTTTTT	TRBJ1-4	-	few	TRBV6-1
CSVVGRGEKLFF	TGCAGCGTGGTGGGTCGGGGCGAAAAACTGTTTTTT	TRBJ1-4	-	-	TRBV29-1
CASSPGGVSTDTQYF	TGTGCCAGCAGCCCTGGGGGGGTTAGCACAGATACGCAGTATTTT	TRBJ2-3	TRBD2	many	TRBV5-4
CASSLSATGDETQYF	TGTGCCAGCAGTTTATCCGCTACCGGGGATGAGACCCAGTACTTC	TRBJ2-5	-	-	TRBV12-3/TRBV12-4
CASGPSDRDTEAFF	TGTGCCAGCGGACCTTCCGACCGTGACACTGAAGCTTTCTTT	TRBJ1-1	-	few	TRBV3-1
CASSEYVGPGGYTF	TGTGCCAGCAGTGAATATGTCGGGCCCGGGGGCTACACCTTC	TRBJ1-2	-	many	TRBV6-1
CASNPGRGEAFF	TGTGCCAGCAACCCAGGGAGAGGTGAAGCTTTCTTT	TRBJ1-1	-	medium-sized	TRBV12-3/TRBV12-4
CASSGGTGGGGAFF	TGTGCCAGCAGCGGGGGGACAGGGGGCGGAGGAGCTTTCTTT	TRBJ1-1	TRBD1	many	TRBV7-6
CASSPEGWNEKLFF	TGTGCCAGTAGTCCCGAAGGATGGAATGAAAAACTGTTTTTT	TRBJ1-4	-	few	TRBV19
CASSEGREFTDTQYF	TGTGCCAGCAGTGAGGGGCGGGAGTTCACAGATACGCAGTATTTT	TRBJ2-3	TRBD2	many	TRBV6-1
CSARPPRSRLDEQYF	TGCAGTGCTAGACCACCCAGGTCCCGGTTGGACGAGCAGTACTTC	TRBJ2-7	-	many	TRBV20-1
CASSWAHGTGELFF	TGCGCCAGCAGTTGGGCCCATGGAACCGGGGAGCTGTTTTTT	TRBJ2-2	-	-	TRBV10-1
CASQASGQETQYF	TGTGCCAGTCAAGCTAGCGGACAAGAGACCCAGTACTTC	TRBJ2-5	TRBD2	few	TRBV18
CASSSTGTSNTGELFF	TGTGCCAGCTCATCCACCGGGACTAGCAACACCGGGGAGCTGTTTTTT	TRBJ2-2	TRBD2	many	TRBV18
CSVPLRTGGNTEAFF	TGCAGCGTCCCGTTGAGGACAGGGGGGAACACTGAAGCTTTCTTT	TRBJ1-1	TRBD1	few	TRBV29-1
CASSLGRSYSYEQYF	TGTGCCAGCAGTTTAGGGAGGTCTTACTCCTACGAGCAGTACTTC	TRBJ2-7	-	few	TRBV12-3/TRBV12-4
CASSFTPGEPDQETQYF	TGTGCCAGCAGTTTTACCCCGGGAGAACCCGACCAAGAGACCCAGTACTTC	TRBJ2-5	-	-	TRBV2
CASSGLVTSYNEQFF	TGTGCCAGCAGCGGTCTAGTGACGTCGTACAATGAGCAGTTCTTC	TRBJ2-1	-	-	TRBV9
CASSAAGTEKAFF	TGTGCCAGCAGTGCCGCCGGGACAGAAAAAGCTTTCTTT	TRBJ1-1	TRBD1	-	TRBV12-3/TRBV12-4
CASSLGLAALSGANVLTF	TGTGCCAGCAGCCTAGGACTAGCGGCCTTGTCAGGGGCCAACGTCCTGACTTTC	TRBJ2-6	TRBD2	many	TRBV11-2
CASRQAGGETQYF	TGTGCCAGCCGGCAAGCGGGGGGGGAGACCCAGTACTTC	TRBJ2-5	TRBD2	many	TRBV7-9
CASSVGVGGHEETQYF	TGTGCCAGCAGCGTAGGCGTGGGGGGACACGAGGAGACCCAGTACTTC	TRBJ2-5	-	many	TRBV9
CASSRSSSHGDPKETQYF	TGTGCCAGCAGTCGAAGCAGCTCTCACGGGGACCCTAAAGAGACCCAGTACTTC	TRBJ2-5	-	few	TRBV6-6
CASSPQGTLNQPQHF	TGTGCCAGCAGTCCCCAAGGCACACTCAATCAGCCCCAGCATTTT	TRBJ1-5	-	few	TRBV27
CSVDRGAAEAFF	TGCAGCGTTGACCGGGGGGCCGCTGAAGCTTTCTTT	TRBJ1-1	-	few	TRBV29-1